This T cell receptor beta chain was documented in a study of blood T cell repertoires in COVID-19. In the study overall: PBMCs, B-cell-depleted T cells, or T cells were the source of the cDNA or gDNA that made up the material.

TCRdb keeps only in-frame clones here, not all; method: immunoSEQ multiplex PCR. The table shows some 410,000 clones, with approximately 88% occurring only once. This CDR3 is 13 amino acids long. Germline CDR1 and CDR2: GTSNPN and SVGIG (reference sequence). Losses at the gene ends were 5 bases for V and 2 bases for J; bases not matched to a gene: 2. Researchers sorted participants into cohorts using their self-reported clinical history. This sequence joins TRBV30 and TRBJ1-3; the match to TRBD1 covers 8 bases. The clonotype comes from a woman aged 25 to 39 with acute COVID-19. The sample was PBMCs or T cells enriched from blood (not recorded which). CDR3 amino acids: CAWQGAPGNTIYF. For the CDR3, the DNA is TGTGCCTGGCAGGGGGCGCCTGGAAACACCATATATTTT.